A selection of T cell receptor beta chains follows, all from one sample in a study of cytomegalovirus exposure and HLA in healthy donors. Libraries were prepared by immunoSEQ multiplex PCR; TCRdb keeps only in-frame clonotypes and omits some of them. The table lists about 180,000 clones, 60% to 80% of them singletons, with approximately 6.3% in the top ten. The sample taken for sequencing was PBMCs. Source of these receptors: a man aged 35-49 years in good health and CMV-seropositive. Each CDR3 is given with its conserved first and last residue. D genes are given only for firm matches. Expanded clones are given a class, and other clones once, few, many or no size at all.

clone_size	v_call	d_call	j_call	cdr3_nt	cdr3_aa
-	TRBV29-1	-	TRBJ1-2	TGCAGCGTTGAATCAGGGTCCCCTGGCTACACCTTC	CSVESGSPGYTF
-	TRBV5-1	TRBD2	TRBJ2-1	TGCGCCAGCAGCTTTAGCGGGAGGGCCTCCTACAATGAGCAGTTCTTC	CASSFSGRASYNEQFF
-	TRBV6-1	-	TRBJ1-6	TGTGCCAGCAGTGACGTGGGCAGTGGGGGGTATACTTATAATTCACCCCTCCACTTT	CASSDVGSGGYTYNSPLHF
-	TRBV4-2	TRBD2	TRBJ2-1	TGTGCCAGCAGCCAACGGACTAGTTTCGGGGACGAGCAGTTCTTC	CASSQRTSFGDEQFF
-	TRBV2	-	TRBJ1-5	TGTGCCAGCAGGAGGGAGGGAGGGGGCAATCAGCCCCAGCATTTT	CASRREGGGNQPQHF
-	TRBV6-1	TRBD1	TRBJ2-7	TGTGCCAGCAGTGAGGTCGGACAGGGAGTTTACGAGCAGTACTTC	CASSEVGQGVYEQYF
-	TRBV29-1	-	TRBJ2-7	TGCAGCGCCAGACCAACTAACTCCTACGCAGAGCAGTACTTC	CSARPTNSYAEQYF
-	TRBV6-5	TRBD1	TRBJ2-1	TGTGCCAGCAGTAGACAGGGTGGAAGGTATGAGCAGTTCTTC	CASSRQGGRYEQFF
-	TRBV7-8	-	TRBJ2-1	TGTGCCAGCAGCGCTTCTAGCGCCTCCTACAATGAGCAGTTCTTC	CASSASSASYNEQFF
-	TRBV7-9	TRBD1	TRBJ2-4	TGTGCCAGCAGCCGAGCAGGGGGCGAAAACATTCAGTACTTC	CASSRAGGENIQYF
-	TRBV15	-	TRBJ1-5	TGTGCCACCAGCAAAAAAGGAAGGGAGCAGCCCCAGCATTTT	CATSKKGREQPQHF
-	TRBV6-5	-	TRBJ2-7	TGTGCCAGCAGTTACTCTAGCGCGTTCTCCTACGAGCAGTACTTC	CASSYSSAFSYEQYF
-	TRBV10-2	TRBD2	TRBJ2-7	TGCGCCAGCAGCCTTACTAGCGGGAGGGCCACTTCCTACGAGCAGTACTTC	CASSLTSGRATSYEQYF
-	TRBV25-1	-	TRBJ2-2	TGTGCCAGCAGTGATACGATCGAGGGAGGGGGGACCGGGGAGCTGTTTTTT	CASSDTIEGGGTGELFF
-	TRBV11-3	TRBD1	TRBJ2-5	TGTGCCAGCAGCCACCGGGACAGGGCCCAAGAGACCCAGTACTTC	CASSHRDRAQETQYF
-	TRBV9	TRBD2	TRBJ2-1	TGTGCCAGCAGCGCTTGGCGGGAGGGCCAGGATTATGAGCAGTTCTTC	CASSAWREGQDYEQFF
-	TRBV7-9	-	TRBJ1-2	TGTTCCAGCAGCCAACTCCGCAAGGGCTACACCTTC	CSSSQLRKGYTF
few	TRBV7-2	TRBD2	TRBJ2-7	TGTGCCAGCAGCTTATCCCCCGGGACTAGCAACGAGCAGTACTTC	CASSLSPGTSNEQYF
-	TRBV28	TRBD1	TRBJ1-5	TGTGCCAGCAGTTCGGGACAGGGATTAGGCAATCAGCCCCAGCATTTT	CASSSGQGLGNQPQHF
-	TRBV7-8	TRBD1	TRBJ1-2	TGTGCCAGCAGCTACAGGGGGTTGAATGGCTACACCTTC	CASSYRGLNGYTF
-	TRBV7-9	-	TRBJ2-7	TGTGCCAGCACGCCGGCAGCGACCTACGAGCAGTACTTC	CASTPAATYEQYF
-	TRBV2	-	TRBJ2-6	TGTGCCAGCAGTGATAGCTCTGGGGCCAACGTCCTGACTTTC	CASSDSSGANVLTF
-	TRBV7-9	TRBD1	TRBJ2-7	TGTGCCAGCAGCTTATCAAGGGGGCCCACCTACGAGCAGTACTTC	CASSLSRGPTYEQYF
-	TRBV7-2	TRBD2	TRBJ2-3	TGTGCCAGTCTTCCGGGACTAGTGGTACACGATACGCAGTATTTT	CASLPGLVVHDTQYF
-	TRBV18	TRBD1	TRBJ2-1	TGTGCCAGCTCACTTCCCGGGACAGCCTACAATGAGCAGTTCTTC	CASSLPGTAYNEQFF
-	TRBV19	TRBD1	TRBJ2-7	TGTGCCAGTAGTGGTGGACAGGGTGCTTACTCCTACGAGCAGTACTTC	CASSGGQGAYSYEQYF
few	TRBV9	-	TRBJ2-5	TGTGCCAGCAGCGTAGCCTCCAGTCACCAAGAGACCCAGTACTTC	CASSVASSHQETQYF
-	TRBV27	-	TRBJ2-7	TGTGCCAGCAGTTTGGGTCGAGGGGAGCAGTACTTC	CASSLGRGEQYF
-	TRBV27	-	TRBJ1-2	TGTGCCAGCAAACGACAGGCGGGGGCGGATCGGTATGGCTACACCTTC	CASKRQAGADRYGYTF
-	TRBV2	-	TRBJ2-7	TGTGCCAGCAGTGCGCAACTCAGCGGAAGGGCCTACGTGGAGCAGTACTTC	CASSAQLSGRAYVEQYF
-	TRBV5-1	TRBD2	TRBJ2-5	TGCGCCAGCAGCCCGACTAGCGGGAGGGAGGAGACCCAGTACTTC	CASSPTSGREETQYF
-	TRBV29-1	TRBD1	TRBJ2-6	TGCAGCGTTGAAGCTTTTCGGACAGGGGGCGCTCTGGGGGCCAACGTCCTGACTTTC	CSVEAFRTGGALGANVLTF
-	TRBV2	-	TRBJ1-5	TGTGCCAGCAGTGAAGGGGCTCAATATCAGCCCCAGCATTTT	CASSEGAQYQPQHF
-	TRBV7-9	TRBD1	TRBJ2-1	TGTGCCAGCAGCTTAGGGCAGGGGGACTACAATGAGCAGTTCTTC	CASSLGQGDYNEQFF
few	TRBV7-9	-	TRBJ1-4	TGTGCCAGCAGATTGACAGAAGCAACTAATGAAAAACTGTTTTTT	CASRLTEATNEKLFF
-	TRBV9	TRBD1	TRBJ2-3	TGTGCCAGCAGCGTAGCCCCTTGGACAGGGAGTGCCACAGATACGCAGTATTTT	CASSVAPWTGSATDTQYF
-	TRBV12-5	-	TRBJ1-2	TGTGCTAGTGGTTTGGGGACAGACGATTACAATGGCTACACCTTC	CASGLGTDDYNGYTF
-	TRBV18	-	TRBJ2-5	TGTGCCAGCTCACCACCGACAGTTTTCCAAGAGACCCAGTACTTC	CASSPPTVFQETQYF
-	TRBV27	TRBD1	TRBJ1-4	TGTGCCAGCAGGCGGCTTCGGACAGGCAACACGACTAATGAAAAACTGTTTTTT	CASRRLRTGNTTNEKLFF
-	TRBV5-1	-	TRBJ2-3	TGCGCCAGCAGCTTGGAGGGCGGAGGGGATACGCAGTATTTT	CASSLEGGGDTQYF
-	TRBV5-1	-	TRBJ2-3	TGCGCCAGCAGCTTGGCCGGTGGGGCAGCCACCGGCACAGATACGCAGTATTTT	CASSLAGGAATGTDTQYF
-	TRBV5-4	TRBD1	TRBJ2-7	TGTGCCAGCAGTTTTACCGGGGACAGCTCCTACGAGCAGTACTTC	CASSFTGDSSYEQYF
once	TRBV19	TRBD1	TRBJ1-2	TGTGCCAGTATGGGACAGGGGGCCCATGGCTACACCTTC	CASMGQGAHGYTF
-	TRBV27	TRBD2	TRBJ2-5	TGTGCCAGCAAAATGGCGGGAGGGATTAAGACCCAGTACTTC	CASKMAGGIKTQYF
-	TRBV4-1	TRBD1	TRBJ2-5	TGCGCCAGCAGCCAGGCGTTCGGACAGGGGACGGAGACCCAGTACTTC	CASSQAFGQGTETQYF
-	TRBV28	TRBD1	TRBJ1-3	TGTGCCAGCAGCTCTCCGGGACAGGGGATCTCTGGAAACACCATATATTTT	CASSSPGQGISGNTIYF
-	TRBV28	TRBD2	TRBJ2-3	TGTGCCAGCAGTCCTAGCGGGAGGGCCCGGGGCACAGATACGCAGTATTTT	CASSPSGRARGTDTQYF